These 13 T cell receptor beta chains came from one sample sequenced in a study of T cell repertoires in cytomegalovirus infection. Their antigens remain unidentified. TCRdb redid the calling of the reads with MiXCR, one entry per CDR3 protein. Of roughly 180,000 distinct CDR3 sequences in the sample, less than 25% were seen once. The sequenced sample was CD8+ T cells from cultured PBMCs, obtained from culture after CMV antigen stimulation. These receptors all stem from a human donor in good health (CMV status not recorded). Some clones in this sample may be carry-over from other donors' samples.

This clonotype showed up just a few times. The chain couples TRBV10-3 to TRBJ2-7; 9 nucleotides align to TRBD1. The CDR3 consists of 15 residues. Trimming removed 4 bases from V and 1 base from J; junction bases left unmatched: 5. From germline, CDR1 is ENHRY and CDR2 SYGVKD. The CDR3 loop is CAISARDRDSYEQYF. The CDR3 DNA reads as TGTGCCATCAGTGCCCGGGACAGGGATTCCTACGAGCAGTACTTC.

The chain employs TRBV7-2 and TRBJ2-3; 7 nucleotides agree with TRBD2. CDR3 length: 13 amino acids. V shed 3 bases and J 6 bases; nucleotides not matched to a gene: 3. From germline, CDR1 is SGHTA and CDR2 FQGNSA. This chain's CDR3 is CASSFTSADTQYF. Written as DNA, the CDR3 is TGTGCCAGCAGCTTTACTAGCGCGGATACGCAGTATTTT.

The V and J genes are TRBV28 and TRBJ2-3; 7 positions agree with TRBD2. Germline assignment: CDR1 MDHEN and CDR2 SYDVKM. V trimming: 6 bases; J trimming: 0 bases; junction bases outside the gene matches: 9. The CDR3 consists of 16 residues. The CDR3 DNA reads as TGTGCCAGCAGATACTATAGCGGGTCTAGCACAGATACGCAGTATTTT. Translating it yields CASRYYSGSSTDTQYF. The variable domain in full, completed from reference TRBV28 and TRBJ2-3, reads DVKVTQSSRYLVKRTGEKVFLECVQDMDHENMFWYRQDPGLGLRLIYFSYDVKMKEKGDIPEGYSVSREKKERFSLILESASTNQTSMYLCASRYYSGSSTDTQYFGPGTRLTVL.

As regards this clonotype: Being one base from a much bigger clone, this may be a read error. The CDR3 DNA reads TGTGCCAGCAGTCTACGGACTAGCGGGGGGAATGAGAAGTTCTTC. This gives the protein CASSLRTSGGNEKFF. The J gene is TRBJ2-1, the V gene TRBV6-2 or TRBV6-3; the match to TRBD2 covers 14 bases. The CDR3 is 15 residues long. Germline-derived CDR1 and CDR2 are MNHEY and SVGEGT.

This clonotype was counted a few times. The V call is TRBV7-9, the J call TRBJ2-3, with TRBD2 matching over 11 bases. From germline, CDR1 is SEHNR and CDR2 FQNEAQ (reference sequence). The CDR3 is made up of 17 amino acids. V shed 4 bases, J shed 3 bases, and the junction held 9 bases outside the gene matches. CDR3 nucleotides: TGTGCCAGCAGCTCTTCGGGTAGCGGGGGGGAAACAGATACGCAGTATTTT. It specifies CASSSSGSGGETDTQYF.

The rearrangement joins TRBV6-1 to TRBJ1-6; D may be TRBD1 (5 bases). V gave up 5 bases and J gave up 3 bases, with 14 bases separating them. The germline V gene encodes CDR1 MNHNS and CDR2 SASEGT. The CDR3 totals 16 residues. The CDR3, as DNA: TGTGCCAGCAGTCAAGGGGCGCTCCTCTATAATTCACCCCTCCACTTT. Its translation is CASSQGALLYNSPLHF.

The CDR3 loop is CASSLTGTGTEAFF. DNA of the CDR3: TGTGCCAGCAGCCTGACAGGGACGGGCACTGAAGCTTTCTTT. The rearrangement links TRBV6-2 or TRBV6-3 to TRBJ1-1; 7 nucleotides line up with TRBD1. The CDR3 extends over 14 amino acids. Germline lookup yields CDR1 MNHEY and CDR2 SVGEGT. Trimming took 6 bases from V and 4 from J; bases not matched to a gene: 8.

J is TRBJ2-7 and V is TRBV28; the D gene could be TRBD1 or TRBD2 (5 bases each). The V and J ends lost 3 bases and 1 base respectively, with 16 bases between them. This CDR3 contains 16 residues. From germline, CDR1 is MDHEN and CDR2 SYDVKM. The CDR3: CASSLRGQTRSYEQYF. CDR3 nucleotides: TGTGCCAGCAGTTTGAGGGGCCAAACTCGTTCCTACGAGCAGTACTTC. The full variable domain, in which reference TRBV28 and TRBJ2-7 provide the parts outside the CDR3, is DVKVTQSSRYLVKRTGEKVFLECVQDMDHENMFWYRQDPGLGLRLIYFSYDVKMKEKGDIPEGYSVSREKKERFSLILESASTNQTSMYLCASSLRGQTRSYEQYFGPGTRLTVT.

The chain carries TRBV7-6 and TRBJ2-1, with unresolved D. Trimming left V 1 base short and J 0 bases short, with 13 bases between. The CDR3 runs 17 residues. Per the germline V gene, CDR1 is SGHVS and CDR2 is FNYEAQ. The CDR3 DNA reads TGTGCCAGCAGCTTAGACCCCACAGTGAGCTCCTACAATGAGCAGTTCTTC. Its translation: CASSLDPTVSSYNEQFF.

The chain couples TRBV9 to TRBJ1-1; the D gene is possibly TRBD1 (6 bases). From germline, CDR1 is SGDLS and CDR2 YYNGEE. CDR3 length: 14 residues. V shed 8 bases and J shed 3 bases, with 17 bases lying between them. The CDR3, as DNA: TGTGCCAGTACTCTGCAAGCAGGGGACACTGAAGCTTTCTTT. Translated, it gives CASTLQAGDTEAFF.

This clonotype turned up a few times. The chain links TRBV19 to TRBJ1-5, with no clear D. V was cut by 6 bases and J by 5 bases, with 17 bases left in between. Germline assignment: CDR1 LNHDA and CDR2 SQIVND (reference sequence). This CDR3 has 15 residues. CDR3 DNA sequence: TGTGCCAGTAGACCGCCGGACGGACGAGATCAGCCCCAGCATTTT. Residues: CASRPPDGRDQPQHF.

This rearrangement joins TRBV6-5 to TRBJ2-3, with TRBD2 identical over 11 bases. The CDR3 sequence is 15 residues long. The junction had 6 bases not matched to a gene; V was cut back by 4 bases and J by 6 bases. CDR1 and CDR2 (germline): MNHEY, SVGAGI. The CDR3 protein is CASSFIAGGTDTQYF. The CDR3 bases are TGTGCCAGCAGTTTTATAGCGGGGGGGACGGATACGCAGTATTTT.

This clonotype was counted a few times. The chain employs TRBV2 and TRBJ2-6; D gene ambiguous. With 3 bases removed from V and 0 bases from J, the gap between germline ends came to 3 bases. This CDR3 spans 14 amino acids. Germline lookup yields CDR1 SNHLY and CDR2 FYNNEI. CDR3: CASSDGSGANVLTF. The CDR3 DNA follows: TGTGCCAGCAGTGACGGCTCTGGGGCCAACGTCCTGACTTTC.